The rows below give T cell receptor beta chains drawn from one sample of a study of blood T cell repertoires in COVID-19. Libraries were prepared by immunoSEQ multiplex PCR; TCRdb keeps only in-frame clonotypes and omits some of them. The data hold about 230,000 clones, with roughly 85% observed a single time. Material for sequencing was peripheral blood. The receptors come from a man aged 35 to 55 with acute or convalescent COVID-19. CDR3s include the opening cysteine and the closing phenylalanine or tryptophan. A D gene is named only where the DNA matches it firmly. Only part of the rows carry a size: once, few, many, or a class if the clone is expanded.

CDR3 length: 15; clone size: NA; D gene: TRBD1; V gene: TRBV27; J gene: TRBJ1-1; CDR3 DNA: TGTGCCAGCAGGAGACAGGGGGGGACGAACACTGAAGCTTTCTTT; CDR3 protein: CASRRQGGTNTEAFF
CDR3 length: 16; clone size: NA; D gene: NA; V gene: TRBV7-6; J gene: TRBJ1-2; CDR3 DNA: TGTGCCAGCAGCCCACTCGGCGGGCTAGCTAACTATGGCTACACCTTC; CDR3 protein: CASSPLGGLANYGYTF
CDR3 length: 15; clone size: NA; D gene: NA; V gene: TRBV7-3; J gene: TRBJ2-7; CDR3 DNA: TGTGCCAGCAGCTTGGGGTCCGGGGGACTCTACGAGCAGTACTTC; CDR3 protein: CASSLGSGGLYEQYF
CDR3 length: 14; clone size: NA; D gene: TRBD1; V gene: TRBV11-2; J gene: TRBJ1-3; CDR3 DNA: TGTGCCAGCAGCTTCGGGACAGTAGGAAACACCATATATTTT; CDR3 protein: CASSFGTVGNTIYF
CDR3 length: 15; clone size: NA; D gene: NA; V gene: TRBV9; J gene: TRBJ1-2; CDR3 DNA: TGTGCCAGCAGCGTACTCTCCGACAGGAGCTATGGCTACACCTTC; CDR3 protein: CASSVLSDRSYGYTF
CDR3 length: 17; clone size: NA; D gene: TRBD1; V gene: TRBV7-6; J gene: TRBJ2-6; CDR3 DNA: TGTGCCAGCAGCTTAGGGACAGGGCGTACTGGGGCCAACGTCCTGACTTTC; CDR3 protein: CASSLGTGRTGANVLTF
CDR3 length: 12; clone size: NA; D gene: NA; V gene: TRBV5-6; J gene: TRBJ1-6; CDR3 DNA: TGTGCCAGCACTCAGGTCGGTTCACCCCTCCACTTT; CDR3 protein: CASTQVGSPLHF
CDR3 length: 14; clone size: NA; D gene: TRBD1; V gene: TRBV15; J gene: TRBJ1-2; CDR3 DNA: TGTGCCACCAGCGCCGGGGACAGTACTTTCGGCTACACCTTC; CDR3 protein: CATSAGDSTFGYTF
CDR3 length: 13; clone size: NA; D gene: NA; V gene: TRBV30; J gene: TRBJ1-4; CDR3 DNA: TGTGCCTGGCGGGGGGCCGCATTAGAAAAACTGTTTTTT; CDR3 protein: CAWRGAALEKLFF
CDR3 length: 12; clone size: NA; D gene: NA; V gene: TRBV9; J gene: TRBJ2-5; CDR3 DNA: TGTGCCAGCAGCGTTCGGGGAGAGACCCAGTACTTC; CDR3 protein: CASSVRGETQYF
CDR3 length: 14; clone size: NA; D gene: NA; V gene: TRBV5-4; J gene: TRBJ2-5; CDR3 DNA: TGTGCCAGCAGCTCGGGACAGCGGGAAGAGACCCAGTACTTC; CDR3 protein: CASSSGQREETQYF
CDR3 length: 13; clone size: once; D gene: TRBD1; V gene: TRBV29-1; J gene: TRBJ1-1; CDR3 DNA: TGCAGCGGGACCAGGGGGCGTGACACTGAAGCTTTCTTT; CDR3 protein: CSGTRGRDTEAFF
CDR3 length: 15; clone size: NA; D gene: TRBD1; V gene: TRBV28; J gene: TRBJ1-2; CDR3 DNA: TGTGCCAGCAGTTCTCCTTACAGGGGCCTTTATGGCTACACCTTC; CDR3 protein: CASSSPYRGLYGYTF
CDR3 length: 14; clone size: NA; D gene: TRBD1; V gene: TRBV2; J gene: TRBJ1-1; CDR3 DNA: TGTGCCAGCAGCATACAGGGGTTGAACACTGAAGCTTTCTTT; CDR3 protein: CASSIQGLNTEAFF
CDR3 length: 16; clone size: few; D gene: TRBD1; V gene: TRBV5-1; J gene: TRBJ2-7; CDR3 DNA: TGCGCCAGCAGCTTGGGGCCAACAGGGGGCGCATACGAGCAGTACTTC; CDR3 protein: CASSLGPTGGAYEQYF
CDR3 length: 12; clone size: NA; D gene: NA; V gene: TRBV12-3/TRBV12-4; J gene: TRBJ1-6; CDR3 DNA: TGTGCCAGCAGTGAGGGTAATTCACCCCTCCACTTT; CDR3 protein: CASSEGNSPLHF
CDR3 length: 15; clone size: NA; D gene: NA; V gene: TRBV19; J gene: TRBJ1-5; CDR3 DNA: TGTGCCAGTAGTCTATACTCGGGGAGCAATCAGCCCCAGCATTTT; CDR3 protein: CASSLYSGSNQPQHF
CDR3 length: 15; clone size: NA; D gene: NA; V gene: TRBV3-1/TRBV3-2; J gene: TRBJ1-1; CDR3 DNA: TGTGCCAGCAGCCAAGCAGGGCTCTTGAACACTGAAGCTTTCTTT; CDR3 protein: CASSQAGLLNTEAFF
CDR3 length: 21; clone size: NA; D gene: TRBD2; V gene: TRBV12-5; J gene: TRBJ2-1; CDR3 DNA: TGTGCTAGTGGGACTCTCACACCGGGACTAGCGGTGACCCATACCGGGAATGAGCAGTTCTTC; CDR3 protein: CASGTLTPGLAVTHTGNEQFF
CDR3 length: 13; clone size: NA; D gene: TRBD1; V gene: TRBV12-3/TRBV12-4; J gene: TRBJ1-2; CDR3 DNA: TGTGCCAGCAGTCAACGACAGGGCCATGGCTACACCTTC; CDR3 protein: CASSQRQGHGYTF
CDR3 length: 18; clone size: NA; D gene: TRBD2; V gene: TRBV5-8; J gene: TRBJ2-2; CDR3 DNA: TGTGCCAGCAGCCCTGGACTAGCGGGGGGGCTAAACACCGGGGAGCTGTTTTTT; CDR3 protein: CASSPGLAGGLNTGELFF
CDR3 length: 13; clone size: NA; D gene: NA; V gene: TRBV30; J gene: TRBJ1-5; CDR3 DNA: TGTGCCTGGAGTGTCGGAGATAATCAGCCCCAGCATTTT; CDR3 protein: CAWSVGDNQPQHF
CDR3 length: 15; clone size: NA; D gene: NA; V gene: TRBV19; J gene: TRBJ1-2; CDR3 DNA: TGTGCCAGTAGTACTGGACAGTTAACTAACTATGGCTACACCTTC; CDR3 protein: CASSTGQLTNYGYTF
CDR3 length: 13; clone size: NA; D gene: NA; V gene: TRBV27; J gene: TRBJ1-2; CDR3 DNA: TGTGCCAGCAGTCCGACAGGAGTCTATGGCTACACCTTC; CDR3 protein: CASSPTGVYGYTF
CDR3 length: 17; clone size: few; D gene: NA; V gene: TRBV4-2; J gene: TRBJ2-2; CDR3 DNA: TGTGCCAGCAGCCCCCTCCCCCCGGGAGCGAACACCGGGGAGCTGTTTTTT; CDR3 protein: CASSPLPPGANTGELFF
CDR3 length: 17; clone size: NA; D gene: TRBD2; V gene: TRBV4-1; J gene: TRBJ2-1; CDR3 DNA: TGCGCCAGCAGCCGGGGAGGGAGCGGGGATCCTCGCAATGAGCAGTTCTTC; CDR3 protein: CASSRGGSGDPRNEQFF
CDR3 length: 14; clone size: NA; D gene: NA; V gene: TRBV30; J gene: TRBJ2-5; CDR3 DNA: TGTGCCTGGAGTCCTGGAGGACCTGGGGAGACCCAGTACTTC; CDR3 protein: CAWSPGGPGETQYF
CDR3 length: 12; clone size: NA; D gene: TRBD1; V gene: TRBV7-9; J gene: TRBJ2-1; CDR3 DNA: TGTGCCAGCAGCTATACAGGGGATGAGCAGTTCTTC; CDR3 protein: CASSYTGDEQFF
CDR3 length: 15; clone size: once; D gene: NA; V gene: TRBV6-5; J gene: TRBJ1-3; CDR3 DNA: TGTGCCAGCAGTTACCCGGGGATCTCCGGAAACACCATATATTTT; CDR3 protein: CASSYPGISGNTIYF
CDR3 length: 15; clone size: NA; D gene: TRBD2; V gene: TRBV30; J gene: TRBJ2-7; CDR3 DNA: TGTGCCTGGAGTGTACGGGCTAGCGGGGCCTCCGAGCAGTACTTC; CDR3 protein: CAWSVRASGASEQYF
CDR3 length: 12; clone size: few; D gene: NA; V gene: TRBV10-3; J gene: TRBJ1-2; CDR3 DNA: TGTGCCATCATGCAGGGGTTGGGTGGCTACACCTTC; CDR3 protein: CAIMQGLGGYTF
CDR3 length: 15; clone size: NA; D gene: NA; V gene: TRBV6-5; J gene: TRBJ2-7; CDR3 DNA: TGTGCCAGCAGCTTCGGACAGCACTCCCTCCACGAGCAGTACTTC; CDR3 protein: CASSFGQHSLHEQYF
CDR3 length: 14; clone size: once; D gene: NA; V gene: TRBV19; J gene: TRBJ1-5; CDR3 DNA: TGTGCCAACCGGGGGGACACACGGAATCAGCCCCAGCATTTT; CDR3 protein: CANRGDTRNQPQHF
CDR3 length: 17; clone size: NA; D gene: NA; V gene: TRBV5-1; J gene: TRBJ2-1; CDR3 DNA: TGCGCCAGCAGCCAAGCTACAGGGTTAAGCTCCTACAATGAGCAGTTCTTC; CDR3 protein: CASSQATGLSSYNEQFF
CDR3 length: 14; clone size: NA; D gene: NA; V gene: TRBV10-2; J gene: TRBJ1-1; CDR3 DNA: TGCGCCAGCAGCCCCCTCGGGGGGAACACTGAAGCTTTCTTT; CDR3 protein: CASSPLGGNTEAFF
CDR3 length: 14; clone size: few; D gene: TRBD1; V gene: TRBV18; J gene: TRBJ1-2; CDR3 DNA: TGTGCCAGCTCACCACTCGACAGGGATGCTGGCTACACCTTC; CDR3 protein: CASSPLDRDAGYTF
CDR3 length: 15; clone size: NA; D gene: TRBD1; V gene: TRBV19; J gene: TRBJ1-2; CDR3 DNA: TGTGCCAGTAATCCGGACAGGGGAAGATCCTATGGCTACACCTTC; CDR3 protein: CASNPDRGRSYGYTF
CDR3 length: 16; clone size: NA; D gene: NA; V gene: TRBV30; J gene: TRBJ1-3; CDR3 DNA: TGTGCCTGGAGTGTACGAGGCAGAAACTCTGGAAACACCATATATTTT; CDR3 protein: CAWSVRGRNSGNTIYF
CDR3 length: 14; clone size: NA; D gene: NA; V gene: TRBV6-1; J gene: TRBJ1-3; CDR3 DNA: TGTGCCAGCAGTGAACGGAGATACGGAAACACCATATATTTT; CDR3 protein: CASSERRYGNTIYF
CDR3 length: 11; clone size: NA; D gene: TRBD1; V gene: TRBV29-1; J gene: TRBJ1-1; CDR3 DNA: TGCAGCGCCGGGCAGGGGGGTGAAGCTTTCTTT; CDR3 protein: CSAGQGGEAFF
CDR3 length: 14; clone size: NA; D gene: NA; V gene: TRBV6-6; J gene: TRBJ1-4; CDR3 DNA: TGTGCCAGCAGTTACGCGGGGTCAGCTGAAAAACTGTTTTTT; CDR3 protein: CASSYAGSAEKLFF